This TCR beta chain emerged from a study of beta chain features in type 1 diabetes. Overall study findings and caveats: The naive, central memory and Treg TCRB repertoires looked more alike in patients than they did in healthy donors. cDNA-based sequencing might over-represent cells highly expressing TCR.

A sort by CD45RO/CCR7/CD25/CD127/CD95/CD27 yielded CD4+ naive, central memory, regulatory and stem cell-like memory cells. Sequenced material consisted of expressed TCRB transcripts (all of the isolated RNA was reverse transcribed). The table came from immunoSEQ multiplex PCR; TCRdb's copy has only in-frame clones and leaves some out. There are over 120,000 clones in the sample; about 9.2% occur only once, and roughly 0.74% lies in the top ten. Germline V lookup: CDR1 SGHRS, CDR2 YFSETQ. CDR3 length: 15 amino acids. V shed 5 bases, J shed 3 bases, and the junction held 7 bases outside the gene matches. This clone came up a few times. Antigen specificity is unknown.

Material: central memory CD4+ T cells from blood. The chain combines TRBV5-1 with TRBJ2-1, with 8 bases fitting TRBD1. This clonotype was obtained from a man aged 18 to 30 in good health. The CDR3 protein is CASRVQGQDYNEQFF. The CDR3 coding sequence is TGCGCCAGCAGAGTTCAGGGACAGGACTACAATGAGCAGTTCTTC.